This TCR beta chain was sequenced during a study of blood T cell repertoires in COVID-19. Study context: The cDNA or gDNA used as material had been derived from T cells, B-cell-depleted T cells, or PBMCs.

This clone has just one count. Data came from immunoSEQ multiplex PCR; TCRdb stores just in-frame clones and leaves some out. The sample has 150,000 or so clones; approximately 89% are singletons. CDR1 and CDR2 from the germline V gene are SEHNR and FQNEAQ (reference sequence). Trimming left V 5 bases short and J 0 bases short, with 20 bases between. The CDR3 has 19 residues. The Seattle patients joined while their infection was active and were tracked longitudinally afterward. The J gene is TRBJ2-6, the V gene TRBV7-9; D possibly corresponds to TRBD2 (5 bases). The TCR comes from a woman in her 70s with COVID-19, enrolled during active disease. Sequencing was performed on peripheral blood. In DNA, the CDR3 is TGTGCCAGCAGCACCCGCCTGGACCGGAGGATCTCTGGGGCCAACGTCCTGACTTTC. Amino acids: CASSTRLDRRISGANVLTF.